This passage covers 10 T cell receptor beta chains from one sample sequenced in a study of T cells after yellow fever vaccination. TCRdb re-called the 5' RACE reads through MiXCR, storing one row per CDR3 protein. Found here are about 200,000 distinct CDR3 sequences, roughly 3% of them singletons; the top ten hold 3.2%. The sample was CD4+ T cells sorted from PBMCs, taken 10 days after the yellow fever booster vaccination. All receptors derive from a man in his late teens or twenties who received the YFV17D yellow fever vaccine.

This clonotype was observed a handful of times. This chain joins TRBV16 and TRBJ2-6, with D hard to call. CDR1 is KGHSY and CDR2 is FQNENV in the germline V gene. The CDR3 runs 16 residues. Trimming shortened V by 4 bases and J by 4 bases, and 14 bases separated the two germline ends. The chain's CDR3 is CASSRVIGHGANVLTF. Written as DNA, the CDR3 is TGTGCCAGCAGCCGAGTAATCGGGCACGGGGCCAACGTCCTGACTTTC.

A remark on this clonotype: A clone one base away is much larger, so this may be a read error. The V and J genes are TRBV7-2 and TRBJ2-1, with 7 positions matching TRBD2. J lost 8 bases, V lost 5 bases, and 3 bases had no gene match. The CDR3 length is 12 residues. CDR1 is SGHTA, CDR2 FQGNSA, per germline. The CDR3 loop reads CASSASGYEQFF. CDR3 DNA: TGTGCCAGCAGCGCTAGCGGCTATGAGCAGTTCTTC.

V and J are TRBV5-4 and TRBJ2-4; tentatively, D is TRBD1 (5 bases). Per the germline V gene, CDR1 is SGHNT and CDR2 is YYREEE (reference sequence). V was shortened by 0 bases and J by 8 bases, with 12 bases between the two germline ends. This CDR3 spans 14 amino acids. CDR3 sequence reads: CASSLEGEVDIQYF. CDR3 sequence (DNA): TGTGCCAGCAGCTTGGAAGGGGAAGTGGACATTCAGTACTTC.

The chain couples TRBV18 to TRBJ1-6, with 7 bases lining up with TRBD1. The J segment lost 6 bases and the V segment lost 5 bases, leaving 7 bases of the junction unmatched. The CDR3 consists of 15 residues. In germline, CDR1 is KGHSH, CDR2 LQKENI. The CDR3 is CASSAGTEGNSPLHF. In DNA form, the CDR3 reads TGTGCCAGCTCAGCCGGGACAGAGGGTAATTCACCCCTCCACTTT.

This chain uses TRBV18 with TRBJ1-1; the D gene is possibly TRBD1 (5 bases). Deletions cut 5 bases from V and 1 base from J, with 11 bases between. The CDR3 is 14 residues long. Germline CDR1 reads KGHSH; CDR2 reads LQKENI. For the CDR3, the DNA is TGTGCCAGCTCATTGGGGCAAAAGAACACTGAAGCTTTCTTT. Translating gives CASSLGQKNTEAFF.

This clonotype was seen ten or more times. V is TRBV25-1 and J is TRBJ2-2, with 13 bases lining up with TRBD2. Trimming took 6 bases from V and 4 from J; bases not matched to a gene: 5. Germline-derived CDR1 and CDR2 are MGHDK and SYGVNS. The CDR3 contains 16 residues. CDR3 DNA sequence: TGTGCCAGCAGCAGGGGGACTAGCGGGGTCACCGGGGAGCTGTTTTTT. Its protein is CASSRGTSGVTGELFF.

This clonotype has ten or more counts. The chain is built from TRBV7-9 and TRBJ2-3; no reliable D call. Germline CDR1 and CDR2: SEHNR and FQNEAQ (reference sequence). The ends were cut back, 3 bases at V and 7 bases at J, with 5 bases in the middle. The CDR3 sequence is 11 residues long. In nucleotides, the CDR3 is TGTGCCAGCAGCTTGGGGAATACGCAGTATTTT. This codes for CASSLGNTQYF.

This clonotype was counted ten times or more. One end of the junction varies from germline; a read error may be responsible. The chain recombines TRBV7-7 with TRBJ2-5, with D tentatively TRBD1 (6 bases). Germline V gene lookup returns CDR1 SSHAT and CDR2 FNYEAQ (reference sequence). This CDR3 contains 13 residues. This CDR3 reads CASSLAGDRLRYF. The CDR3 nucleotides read TGTGCTAGCAGCTTAGCAGGGGACCGCTTGCGGTACTTC.

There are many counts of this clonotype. The CDR3 loop is CASRALVSPGANVLTF. CDR3 DNA sequence: TGTGCCAGCAGGGCCCTAGTGTCCCCTGGGGCCAACGTCCTGACTTTC. The chain joins TRBV6-2 or TRBV6-3 to TRBJ2-6, with D unresolved. The V end lost 6 bases, the J end lost 2 bases, and 14 bases lay between the germline ends. The V gene's germline CDR1 is MNHEY and CDR2 SVGEGT. CDR3 length: 16 amino acids.

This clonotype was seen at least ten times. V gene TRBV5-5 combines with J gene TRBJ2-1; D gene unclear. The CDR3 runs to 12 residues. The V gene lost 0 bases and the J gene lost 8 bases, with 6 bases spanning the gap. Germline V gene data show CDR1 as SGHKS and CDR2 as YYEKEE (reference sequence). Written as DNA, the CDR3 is TGTGCCAGCAGCTTGGCGGGTTATGAGCAGTTCTTC. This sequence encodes CASSLAGYEQFF.